This TCR beta chain was retrieved from a study of shared clonotypes between healthy human individuals. At the level of the study: Plates per donor: three CD4 naive, three CD4 memory, two CD8 naive, one CD8 memory.

V shed 11 bases and J shed 0 bases, with 15 bases lying between them. The CDR3 consists of 14 residues. CDR1 is MNHEY and CDR2 is SMNVEV in the germline V gene (reference sequence). Naive CD45RA+ and memory CD45RA-negative subsets were split from CD4+ cells. Using immunoSEQ multiplex PCR, the repertoire was profiled, and TCRdb retains in-frame clones only, with some absent. The top ten clones hold 0.13% of a sample with just over 2,000,000 clones, 95% of them seen once. This chain connects TRBV27 to TRBJ2-3; D possibly corresponds to TRBD2 (6 bases). The receptor was isolated from a man between 18 and 29 years old in good health. The sequenced sample was naive CD4+ T cells sorted from blood. The sample's subset: CD45RA+ positively selected. The CDR3 sequence: CAAAGSSSTDTQYF. DNA of the CDR3: TGTGCCGCCGCGGGATCCTCTAGCACAGATACGCAGTATTTT.